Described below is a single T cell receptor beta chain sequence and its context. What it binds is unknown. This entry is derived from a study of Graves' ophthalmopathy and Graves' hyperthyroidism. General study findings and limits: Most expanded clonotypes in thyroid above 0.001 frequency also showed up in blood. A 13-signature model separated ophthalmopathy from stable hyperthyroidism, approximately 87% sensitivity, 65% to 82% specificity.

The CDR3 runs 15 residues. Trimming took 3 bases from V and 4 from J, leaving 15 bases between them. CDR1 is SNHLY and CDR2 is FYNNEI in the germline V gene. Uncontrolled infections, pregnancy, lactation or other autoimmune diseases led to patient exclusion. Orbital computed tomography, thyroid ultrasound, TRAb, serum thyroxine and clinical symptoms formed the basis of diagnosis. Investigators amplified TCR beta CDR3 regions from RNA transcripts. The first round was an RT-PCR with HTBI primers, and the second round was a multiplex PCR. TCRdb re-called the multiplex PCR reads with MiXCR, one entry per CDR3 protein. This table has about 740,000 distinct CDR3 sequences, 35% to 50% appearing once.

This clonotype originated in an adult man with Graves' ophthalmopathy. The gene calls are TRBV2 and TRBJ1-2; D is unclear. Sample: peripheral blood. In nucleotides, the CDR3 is TGTGCCAGCAGTGATTCTAAAATAAGGCCCTATGGCTACACCTTC. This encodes CASSDSKIRPYGYTF.